This entry describes one T cell receptor (beta chain). Antigen specificity is unknown. The data originate from a study of human T cells and chemical hapten exposure. Time point: patch test 1, 2 weeks after DPC sensitization. Treatment indicated: therapeutic diphenylcyclopropenone sensitization with weekly scalp DPC. Sample donors consisted of patients with alopecia, aged 18 to 70 years, who were suitable for DPC. General study results and limits: Following DPC sensitization, TCRs present above 1 in 1000 frequency showed no change.

TCRdb called the RACE reads again in MiXCR, with one record for every CDR3 protein. Among about 120,000 distinct CDR3 sequences listed, around an eighth were seen once. Germline CDR1 and CDR2: LGHNA and YNFKEQ. The CDR3 length is 16 residues. V lost 1 base to trimming and J lost 2 bases; unmatched junction nucleotides: 5. The TCR was taken from a woman in her 50s with alopecia areata. Some clones in this sample may be carry-over from other donors' samples. This material consisted of whole blood, taken in connection with sensitization to the hapten diphenylcyclopropenone (DPC). The chain combines TRBV4-2 with TRBJ2-5; 9 nucleotides align to TRBD2. Here the CDR3 reads CASSQGVSGGQETQYF. The CDR3 bases are TGTGCCAGCAGCCAAGGGGTCAGCGGGGGGCAAGAGACCCAGTACTTC.